This T cell receptor beta chain was found in a study of blood T cell repertoires in COVID-19 (dated by TCRdb to the early 2020s). About the investigation overall: Samples from collaborators originated in the United States, Italy and Spain and spanned both the acute and convalescent phases of COVID-19. The prospective study material was composed of cDNA or gDNA derived from T cells, B-cell-depleted T cells, or PBMCs. Subjects who had been exposed to COVID-19, were actively infected with it, or had recovered from it provided the deeply sampled blood TCRbeta repertoires that made up the dataset. A freely available public database, intended as a resource for researchers studying the immune response to SARS-CoV-2, is where the repertoires were released. The samples were drawn from the first 160 participants of the ongoing ImmuneRACE study and from over 950 subjects provided by 6 global collaborators. Nearly every sample came with metadata listing a de-identified subject ID, COVID-19 status, age in years and sex. Where HLA class I and class II types were available, the types were taken from metadata supplied by the sample provider, not from assay-based typing.

At one collaborating source in Seattle, patients were enrolled during active infection and were followed longitudinally through the course of disease. Collaborating institutions collected whole blood in K2EDTA tubes following their own protocols. For TCRbeta analysis, collaborators shipped samples as frozen whole blood, isolated PBMCs, or DNA extracted from either of those sample types. Results the study describes overall, beyond this receptor: The quantity of clinical and demographic metadata differed by source and by participant and was supplied without curation.

TCRbeta CDR3 regions were amplified from genomic DNA by means of the immunoSEQ Assay, a bias-controlled multiplex PCR. The paper's data handling went like this. The number of nucleated cells in each sample was estimated by amplification of reference gene primers within the assay. To quantify the absolute abundance of each unique TCRbeta CDR3 rearrangement, sequence reads were collapsed and filtered. For each sample, productive Simpson clonality was calculated as the square root of Simpson's diversity index over productive rearrangements. Sourced from immuneACCESS, this table was stored by TCRdb with only in-frame sequences that have V and J called. A share of the clones is absent; for the studies checked, an unresolved V gene accounts for under half, and the remainder has no known explanation. V and J calls and clone size come straight from that table; D and trimming were deduced from the DNA. In all, the sample holds 200,000 to 250,000 clones, and around four fifths of those were seen once. Of the sample, about 5% falls within the top ten clones.

This clone has just one count. Its antigen is still unknown. There are no base qualities to consult, and no much larger clone falls within one base. The TCR originated in a woman in her 70s with COVID-19, enrolled during active disease. Sequenced sample: peripheral blood.

CDR3 sequence: CASQGGTHYGYTF. The sequenced DNA is TGTGCCTCCCAGGGAGGGACCCACTATGGCTACACCTTC. In this chain, TRBV28 is recombined with TRBJ1-2; TRBD1 is perhaps the D gene, given 5 matching bases. V is cut by 11 bases and J by 3 bases, and the space between the germline ends is 16 bases. From cysteine to phenylalanine, the CDR3 is 13 amino acids long. Of all the DNA, just the CDR3 is kept, 39 bases in frame from base 1. The germline V gene yields MDHEN for CDR1 and SYDVKM for CDR2.